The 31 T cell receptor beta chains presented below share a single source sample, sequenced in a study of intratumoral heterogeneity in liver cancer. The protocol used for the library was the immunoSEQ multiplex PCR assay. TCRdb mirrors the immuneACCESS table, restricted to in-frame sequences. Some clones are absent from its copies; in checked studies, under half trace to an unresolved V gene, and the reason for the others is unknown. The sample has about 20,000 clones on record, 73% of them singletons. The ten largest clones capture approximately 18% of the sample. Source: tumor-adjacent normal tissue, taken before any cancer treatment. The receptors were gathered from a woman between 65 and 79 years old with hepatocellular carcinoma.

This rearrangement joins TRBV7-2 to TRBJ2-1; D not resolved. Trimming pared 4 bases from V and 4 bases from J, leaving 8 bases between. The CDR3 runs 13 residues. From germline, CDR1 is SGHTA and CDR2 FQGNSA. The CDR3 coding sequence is TGTGCCAGCAGCTCACAAGCTTACAATGAGCAGTTCTTC. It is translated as CASSSQAYNEQFF.

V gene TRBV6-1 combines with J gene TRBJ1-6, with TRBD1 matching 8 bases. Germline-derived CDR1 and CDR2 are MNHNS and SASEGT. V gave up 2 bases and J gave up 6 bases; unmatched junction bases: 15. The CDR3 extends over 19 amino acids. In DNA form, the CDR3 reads TGTGCCAGCAGTGAATCGAGGGTTGAGGCCAGGGGGCCTAATTCACCCCTCCACTTT. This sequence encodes CASSESRVEARGPNSPLHF.

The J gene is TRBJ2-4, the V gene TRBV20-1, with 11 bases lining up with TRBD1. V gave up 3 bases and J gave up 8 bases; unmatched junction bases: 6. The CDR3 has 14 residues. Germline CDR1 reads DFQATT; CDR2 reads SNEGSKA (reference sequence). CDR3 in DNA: TGCAGTGCTAGTGCCGGGACAGGGGGGGACATTCAGTACTTC. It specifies CSASAGTGGDIQYF.

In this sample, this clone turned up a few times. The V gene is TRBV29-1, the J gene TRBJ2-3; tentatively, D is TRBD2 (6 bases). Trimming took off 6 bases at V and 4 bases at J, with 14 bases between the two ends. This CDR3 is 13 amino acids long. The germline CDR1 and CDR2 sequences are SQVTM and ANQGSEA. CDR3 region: CSVAGGKADTQYF. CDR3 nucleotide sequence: TGCAGCGTGGCGGGCGGGAAGGCAGATACGCAGTATTTT.

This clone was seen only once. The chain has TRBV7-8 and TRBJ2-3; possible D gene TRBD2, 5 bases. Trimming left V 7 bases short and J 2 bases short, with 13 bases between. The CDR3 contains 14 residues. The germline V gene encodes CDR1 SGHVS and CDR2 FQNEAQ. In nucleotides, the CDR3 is TGTGCCAGCACCCAGGCTAGCTTCACAGATACGCAGTATTTT. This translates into CASTQASFTDTQYF.

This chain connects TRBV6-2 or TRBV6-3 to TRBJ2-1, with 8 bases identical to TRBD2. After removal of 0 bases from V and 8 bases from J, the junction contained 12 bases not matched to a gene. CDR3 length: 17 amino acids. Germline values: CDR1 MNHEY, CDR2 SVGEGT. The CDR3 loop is CASSYSLLAEALDEQFF. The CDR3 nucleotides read TGTGCCAGCAGTTACTCGTTACTAGCGGAAGCCCTCGATGAGCAGTTCTTC.

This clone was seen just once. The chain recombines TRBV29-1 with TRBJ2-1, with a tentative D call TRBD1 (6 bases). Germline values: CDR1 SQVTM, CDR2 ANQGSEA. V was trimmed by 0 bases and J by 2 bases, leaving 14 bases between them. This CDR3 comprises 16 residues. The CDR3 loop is CSVEDPNRATYNEQFF. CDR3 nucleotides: TGCAGCGTTGAAGATCCCAACAGGGCAACCTACAATGAGCAGTTCTTC.

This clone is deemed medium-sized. The CDR3 coding sequence is TGTGCCAGCAGGGAGCAAGAGACCCAGTACTTC. Protein: CASREQETQYF. The rearrangement joins TRBV6-5 to TRBJ2-5; D is unclear. Germline CDR1 reads MNHEY; CDR2 reads SVGAGI. The CDR3 is 11 residues long. Trimming took 6 bases from V and 2 from J, leaving 4 bases between them.

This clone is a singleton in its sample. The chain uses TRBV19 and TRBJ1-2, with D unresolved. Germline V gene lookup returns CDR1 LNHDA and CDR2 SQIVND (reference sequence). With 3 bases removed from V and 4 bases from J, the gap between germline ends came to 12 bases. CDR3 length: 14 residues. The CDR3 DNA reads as TGTGCCAGTAGTATGCGTACGGACGGCTATGGCTACACCTTC. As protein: CASSMRTDGYGYTF.

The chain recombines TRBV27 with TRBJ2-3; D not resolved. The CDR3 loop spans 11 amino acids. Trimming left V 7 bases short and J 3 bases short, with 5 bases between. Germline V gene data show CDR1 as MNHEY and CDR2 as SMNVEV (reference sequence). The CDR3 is CASKKTDTQYF. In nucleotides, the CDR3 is TGTGCCAGCAAGAAGACAGATACGCAGTATTTT.

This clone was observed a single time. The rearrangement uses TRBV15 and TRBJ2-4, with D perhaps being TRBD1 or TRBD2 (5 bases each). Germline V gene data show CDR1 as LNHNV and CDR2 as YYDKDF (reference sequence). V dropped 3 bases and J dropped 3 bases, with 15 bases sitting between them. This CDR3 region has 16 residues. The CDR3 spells CATSSPGTENKNIQYF. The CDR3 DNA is TGTGCCACCAGCAGTCCAGGGACGGAGAACAAAAACATTCAGTACTTC. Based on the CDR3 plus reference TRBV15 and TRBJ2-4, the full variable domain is DAMVIQNPRYQVTQFGKPVTLSCSQTLNHNVMYWYQQKSSQAPKLLFHYYDKDFNNEADTPDNFQSRRPNTSFCFLDIRSPGLGDTAMYLCATSSPGTENKNIQYFGAGTRLSVL.

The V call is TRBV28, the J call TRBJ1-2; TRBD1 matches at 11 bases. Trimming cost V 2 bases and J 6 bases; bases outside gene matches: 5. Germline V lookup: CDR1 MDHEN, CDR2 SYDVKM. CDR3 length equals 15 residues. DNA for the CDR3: TGTGCCAGCAGTTTAGCGGACAGGGGGCGGGATGGCTACACCTTC. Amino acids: CASSLADRGRDGYTF.

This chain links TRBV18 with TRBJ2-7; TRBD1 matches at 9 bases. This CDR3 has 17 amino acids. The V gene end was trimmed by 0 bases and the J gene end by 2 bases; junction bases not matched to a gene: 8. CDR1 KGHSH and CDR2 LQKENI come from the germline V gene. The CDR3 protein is CASSPPVNRGRPYEQYF. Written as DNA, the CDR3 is TGTGCCAGCTCACCACCGGTTAACAGGGGGCGCCCCTACGAGCAGTACTTC.

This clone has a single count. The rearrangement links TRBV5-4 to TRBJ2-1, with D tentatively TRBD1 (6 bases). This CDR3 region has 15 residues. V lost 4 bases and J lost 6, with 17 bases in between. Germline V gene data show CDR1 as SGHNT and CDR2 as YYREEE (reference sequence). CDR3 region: CASSPGITGFNEQFF. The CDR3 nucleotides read TGTGCCAGCAGCCCGGGGATTACAGGGTTCAATGAGCAGTTCTTC.

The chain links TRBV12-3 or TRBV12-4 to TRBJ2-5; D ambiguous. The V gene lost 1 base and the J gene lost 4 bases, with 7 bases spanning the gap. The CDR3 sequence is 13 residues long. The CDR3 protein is CASSLGSIETQYF. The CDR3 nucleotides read TGTGCCAGCAGTTTAGGGTCTATAGAGACCCAGTACTTC.

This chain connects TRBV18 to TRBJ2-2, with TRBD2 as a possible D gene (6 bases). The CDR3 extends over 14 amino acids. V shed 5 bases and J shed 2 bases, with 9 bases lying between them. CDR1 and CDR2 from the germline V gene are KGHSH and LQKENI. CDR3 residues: CASSWGTNTGELFF. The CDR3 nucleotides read TGTGCCAGCTCATGGGGGACTAACACCGGGGAGCTGTTTTTT.

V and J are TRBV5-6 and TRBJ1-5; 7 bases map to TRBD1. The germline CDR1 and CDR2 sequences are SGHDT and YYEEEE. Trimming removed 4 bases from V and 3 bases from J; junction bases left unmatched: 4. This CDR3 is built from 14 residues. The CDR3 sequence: CASSRGGYNQPQHF. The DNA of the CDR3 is TGTGCCAGCAGCCGAGGGGGCTACAATCAGCCCCAGCATTTT.

CDR3 amino acids: CASSSAGYTGGYTF. The CDR3 coding sequence is TGTGCCAGCAGTTCGGCAGGCTATACGGGGGGCTACACCTTC. This chain connects TRBV6-5 to TRBJ1-2; D not resolved. Deletions cut 4 bases from V and 8 bases from J, with 17 bases between. The CDR3 contains 14 residues. Germline V gives CDR1 MNHEY, CDR2 SVGAGI.

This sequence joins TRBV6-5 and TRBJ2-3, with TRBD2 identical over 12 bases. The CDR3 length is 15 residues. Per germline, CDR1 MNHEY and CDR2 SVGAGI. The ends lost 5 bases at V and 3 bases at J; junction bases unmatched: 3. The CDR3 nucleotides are TGTGCCAGCAGTCCGACTAGCGGGAGAACAGATACGCAGTATTTT. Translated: CASSPTSGRTDTQYF.

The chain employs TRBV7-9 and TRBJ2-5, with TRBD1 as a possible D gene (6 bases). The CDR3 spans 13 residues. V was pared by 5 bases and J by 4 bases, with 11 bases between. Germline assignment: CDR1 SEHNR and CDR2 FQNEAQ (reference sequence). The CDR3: CASSQTGGETQYF. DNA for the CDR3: TGTGCCAGCAGCCAGACAGGAGGAGAGACCCAGTACTTC.

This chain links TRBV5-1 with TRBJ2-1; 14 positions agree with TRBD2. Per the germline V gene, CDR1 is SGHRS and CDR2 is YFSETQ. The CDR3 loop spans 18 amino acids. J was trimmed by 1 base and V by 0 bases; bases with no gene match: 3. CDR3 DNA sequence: TGCGCCAGCAGCTTGGAGACTAGCGGGAGGGCTTCCTACAATGAGCAGTTCTTC. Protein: CASSLETSGRASYNEQFF.

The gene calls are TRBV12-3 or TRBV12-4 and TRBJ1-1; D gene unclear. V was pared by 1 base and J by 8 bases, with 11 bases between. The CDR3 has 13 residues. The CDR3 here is CASSLGGPGEAFF. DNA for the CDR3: TGTGCCAGCAGTTTAGGTGGGCCAGGAGAAGCTTTCTTT.

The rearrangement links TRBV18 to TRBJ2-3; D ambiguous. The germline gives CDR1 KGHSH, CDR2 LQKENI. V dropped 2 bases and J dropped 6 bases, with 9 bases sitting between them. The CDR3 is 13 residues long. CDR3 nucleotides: TGTGCCAGCTCACCAACGACGGGCGATACGCAGTATTTT. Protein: CASSPTTGDTQYF.

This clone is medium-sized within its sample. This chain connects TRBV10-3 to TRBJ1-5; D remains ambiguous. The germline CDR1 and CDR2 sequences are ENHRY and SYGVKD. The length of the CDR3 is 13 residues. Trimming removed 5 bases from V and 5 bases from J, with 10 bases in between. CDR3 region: CAISTNTDQPQHF. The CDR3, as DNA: TGTGCCATCAGTACCAATACTGATCAGCCCCAGCATTTT.

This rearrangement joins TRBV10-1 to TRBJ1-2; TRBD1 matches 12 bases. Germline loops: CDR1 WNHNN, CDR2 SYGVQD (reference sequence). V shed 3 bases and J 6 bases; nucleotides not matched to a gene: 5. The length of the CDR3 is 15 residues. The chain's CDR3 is CASSDGTGGSHGYTF. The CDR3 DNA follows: TGCGCCAGCAGTGACGGGACAGGGGGCTCCCATGGCTACACCTTC.

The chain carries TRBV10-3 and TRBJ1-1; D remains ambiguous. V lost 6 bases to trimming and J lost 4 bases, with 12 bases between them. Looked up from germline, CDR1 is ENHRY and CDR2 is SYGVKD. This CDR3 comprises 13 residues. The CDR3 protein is CAISLEGRTEAFF. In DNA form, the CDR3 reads TGTGCCATCAGCTTGGAGGGTCGCACTGAAGCTTTCTTT.

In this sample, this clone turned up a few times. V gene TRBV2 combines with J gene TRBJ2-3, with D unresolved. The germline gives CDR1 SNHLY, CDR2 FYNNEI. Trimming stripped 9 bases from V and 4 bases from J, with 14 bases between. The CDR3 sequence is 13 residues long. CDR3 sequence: CASNLRLSDTQYF. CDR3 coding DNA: TGTGCCAGTAATCTAAGGTTGTCAGATACGCAGTATTTT.

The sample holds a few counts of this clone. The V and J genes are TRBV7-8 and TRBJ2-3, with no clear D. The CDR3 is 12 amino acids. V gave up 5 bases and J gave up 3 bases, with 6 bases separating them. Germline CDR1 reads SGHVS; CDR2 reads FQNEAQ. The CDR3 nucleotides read TGTGCCAGCAGCGACTCGACAGATACGCAGTATTTT. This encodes CASSDSTDTQYF.

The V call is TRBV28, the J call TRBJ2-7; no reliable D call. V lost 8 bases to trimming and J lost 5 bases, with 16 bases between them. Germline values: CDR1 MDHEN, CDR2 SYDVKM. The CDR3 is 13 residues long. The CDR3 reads CASSSPVRNEQYF. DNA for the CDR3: TGTGCCAGCTCATCCCCAGTGAGGAACGAGCAGTACTTC.

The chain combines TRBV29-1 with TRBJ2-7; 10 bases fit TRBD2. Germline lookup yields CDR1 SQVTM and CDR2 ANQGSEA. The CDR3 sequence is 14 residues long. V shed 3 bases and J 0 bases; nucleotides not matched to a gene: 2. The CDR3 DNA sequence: TGCAGCGTTGAGTCTAGCGGGAGCTCCTACGAGCAGTACTTC. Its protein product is CSVESSGSSYEQYF.

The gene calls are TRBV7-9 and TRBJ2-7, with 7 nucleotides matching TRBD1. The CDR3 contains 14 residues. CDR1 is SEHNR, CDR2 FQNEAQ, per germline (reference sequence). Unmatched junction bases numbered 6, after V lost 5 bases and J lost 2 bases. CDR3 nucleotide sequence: TGTGCCAGCAGCCCCTCCGGACAGGCCTACGAGCAGTACTTC. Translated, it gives CASSPSGQAYEQYF.